The 8 T cell receptor beta chains below were found in one sample sequenced in a study of CD8+ T cells in alopecia areata. cDNA reverse transcribed from extracted RNA served as the sequencing template. Sequencing was performed with immunoSEQ multiplex PCR; in TCRdb, only in-frame clones are kept and a portion is missing. In the table there are about 180,000 clones, around 49% of which are singletons. Regarding treatment: oral pan-JAK inhibitor, 5-10 mg twice daily. Sequenced here: CD8+ T cells sorted from blood, sampled at roughly week 52, from a patient treated with tofacitinib. The receptors here all came from a human donor with alopecia areata.

The chain carries TRBV27 and TRBJ2-7; D uncertain. The length of the CDR3 is 13 residues. Trimming took off 6 bases at V and 3 bases at J, with 12 bases between the two ends. Germline CDR1 and CDR2: MNHEY and SMNVEV (reference sequence). CDR3 sequence reads: CASRPDGSYEQYF. DNA of the CDR3: TGTGCCAGCAGGCCGGATGGCAGCTACGAGCAGTACTTC.

V is TRBV29-1 and J is TRBJ2-1, with D maybe TRBD1 (7 bases). Germline V gene data show CDR1 as SQVTM and CDR2 as ANQGSEA. Trimming stripped 6 bases from V and 7 bases from J, with 13 bases between. The CDR3 has 12 residues. CDR3 amino acids: CSVRDSQNEQFF. The CDR3 bases are TGCAGCGTGCGGGACAGTCAGAATGAGCAGTTCTTC.

This clone was seen more than once but under ten times. The genes are TRBV21-1 and TRBJ2-7; TRBD1, the table's D call, lacks a check against the DNA. TRBV21-1 is reported as a pseudogene. CDR3 length: 13 residues. CDR3 DNA: TGTGCCAGCAGCATTGACACCTCCTACGAGCAGTACTTC. Translated, it gives CASSIDTSYEQYF.

This clone showed up just once. The chain is built from TRBV5-5 and TRBJ1-6, with a tentative D call TRBD1 (5 bases). The V gene's germline CDR1 is SGHKS and CDR2 YYEKEE (reference sequence). The ends were cut back, 3 bases at V and 9 bases at J, with 25 bases in the middle. The length of the CDR3 is 18 residues. Written as DNA, the CDR3 is TGTGCCAGCAGCTCACTCTCGCAGGGTTCTTTCGGTGGTTCACCCCTCCACTTT. Protein sequence: CASSSLSQGSFGGSPLHF.

This clone was counted between two and nine times. The genes are TRBV19 and TRBJ2-7; maybe TRBD1 (7 bases). V was cut by 5 bases and J by 7 bases, with 21 bases left in between. CDR1 is LNHDA, CDR2 SQIVND, per germline (reference sequence). CDR3 size: 15 residues. The CDR3 protein is CASSARDSHLWEQYF. CDR3 DNA: TGTGCCAGTAGTGCGCGGGACAGCCATTTGTGGGAGCAGTACTTC.

The chain carries TRBV29-1 and TRBJ2-1; D possibly corresponds to TRBD1 (6 bases). The CDR3 covers 15 residues. Trimming removed 6 bases from V and 4 bases from J, with 19 bases in between. Per germline, CDR1 SQVTM and CDR2 ANQGSEA. CDR3 sequence: CSVDLAGVRYNEQFF. The CDR3 DNA reads as TGCAGCGTAGATTTGGCAGGGGTCAGGTACAATGAGCAGTTCTTC.

The chain has TRBV5-6 and TRBJ1-1; 10 bases are shared with TRBD1. J gave up 11 bases and V 4 bases, and 5 bases lay outside the gene matches. Germline CDR1 is SGHDT and CDR2 is YYEEEE. The CDR3 is made up of 12 amino acids. The CDR3 loop reads CASSRQGANAFF. The CDR3 DNA follows: TGTGCCAGCAGCCGACAGGGGGCGAATGCTTTCTTT.

The chain carries TRBV12-5 and TRBJ1-1; no reliable D call. Looked up from germline, CDR1 is LGHNT and CDR2 is FRNRAP. Trimming left V 9 bases short and J 5 bases short, with 16 bases between. This CDR3 spans 13 amino acids. Here the CDR3 DNA reads TGTGCTAGCCAGGAGGTTGTGAGAACTGAAGCTTTCTTT. Translating it yields CASQEVVRTEAFF.